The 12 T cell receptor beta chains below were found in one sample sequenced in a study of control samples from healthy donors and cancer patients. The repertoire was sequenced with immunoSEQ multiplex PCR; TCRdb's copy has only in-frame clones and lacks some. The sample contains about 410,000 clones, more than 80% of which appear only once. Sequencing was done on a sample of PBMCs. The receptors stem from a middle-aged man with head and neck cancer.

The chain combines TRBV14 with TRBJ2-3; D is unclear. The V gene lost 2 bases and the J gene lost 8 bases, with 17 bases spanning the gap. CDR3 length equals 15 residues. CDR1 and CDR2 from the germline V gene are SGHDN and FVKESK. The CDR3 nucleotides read TGTGCCAGCAGCCAAATGGTGTCTATTCTGCCTACGCAGTATTTT. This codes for CASSQMVSILPTQYF.

CDR3 loop: CASSYGIGQLNTEAFF. CDR3 nucleotides: TGTGCCAGCAGTTACGGGATCGGACAGTTAAACACTGAAGCTTTCTTT. The genes are TRBV28 and TRBJ1-1; TRBD1 might be the D (6 bases). The CDR3 contains 16 residues. Germline values: CDR1 MDHEN, CDR2 SYDVKM. V was clipped by 4 bases and J by 2 bases, with 17 bases between them.

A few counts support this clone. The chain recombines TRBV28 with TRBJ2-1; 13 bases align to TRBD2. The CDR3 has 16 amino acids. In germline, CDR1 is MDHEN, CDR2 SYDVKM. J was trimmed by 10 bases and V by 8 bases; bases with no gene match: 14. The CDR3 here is CASLFPGLAGRQEQFF. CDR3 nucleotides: TGTGCCAGCCTTTTTCCGGGACTAGCGGGAAGACAGGAGCAGTTCTTC. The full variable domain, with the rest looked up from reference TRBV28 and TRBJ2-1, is DVKVTQSSRYLVKRTGEKVFLECVQDMDHENMFWYRQDPGLGLRLIYFSYDVKMKEKGDIPEGYSVSREKKERFSLILESASTNQTSMYLCASLFPGLAGRQEQFFGPGTRLTVL.

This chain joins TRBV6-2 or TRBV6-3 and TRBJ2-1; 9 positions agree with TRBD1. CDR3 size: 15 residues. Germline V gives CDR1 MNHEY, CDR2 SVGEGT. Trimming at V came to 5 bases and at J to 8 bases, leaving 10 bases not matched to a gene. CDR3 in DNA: TGTGCCAGCAGTACGGGTGAACAGGGGGCCTATGAGCAGTTCTTC. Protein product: CASSTGEQGAYEQFF.

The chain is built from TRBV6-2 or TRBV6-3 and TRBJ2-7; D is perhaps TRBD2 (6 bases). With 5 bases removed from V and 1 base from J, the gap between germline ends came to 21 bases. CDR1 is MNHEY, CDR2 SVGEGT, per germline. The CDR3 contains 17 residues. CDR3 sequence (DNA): TGTGCCAGCAGTCCCCCCCTCGGGACTCGCCCTTCCTACGAGCAGTACTTC. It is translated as CASSPPLGTRPSYEQYF.

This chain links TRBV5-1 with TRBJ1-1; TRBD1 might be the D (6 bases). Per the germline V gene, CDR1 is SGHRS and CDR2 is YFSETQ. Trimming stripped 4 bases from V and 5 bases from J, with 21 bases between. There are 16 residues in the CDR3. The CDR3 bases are TGCGCCAGCAGCCGCGGAGGGGGGGCGGAGAAAACTGAAGCTTTCTTT. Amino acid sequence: CASSRGGGAEKTEAFF.

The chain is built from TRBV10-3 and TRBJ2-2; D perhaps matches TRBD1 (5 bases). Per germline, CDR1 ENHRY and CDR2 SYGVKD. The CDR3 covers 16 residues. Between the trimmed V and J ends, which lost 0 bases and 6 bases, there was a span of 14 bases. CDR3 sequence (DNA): TGTGCCATCAGTGAGTCTGGTGCAGGGCGATCCGGGGAGCTGTTTTTT. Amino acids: CAISESGAGRSGELFF.

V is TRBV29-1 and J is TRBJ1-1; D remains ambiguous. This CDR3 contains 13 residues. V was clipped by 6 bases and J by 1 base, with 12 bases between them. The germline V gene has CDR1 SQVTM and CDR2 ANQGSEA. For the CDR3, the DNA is TGCAGCGTGCCAGGCGAGGGGAACACTGAAGCTTTCTTT. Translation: CSVPGEGNTEAFF. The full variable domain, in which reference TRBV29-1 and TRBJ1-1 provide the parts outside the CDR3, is SAVISQKPSRDICQRGTSLTIQCQVDSQVTMMFWYRQQPGQSLTLIATANQGSEATYESGFVIDKFPISRPNLTFSTLTVSNMSPEDSSIYLCSVPGEGNTEAFFGQGTRLTVV.

Here the CDR3 DNA reads TGTGCCAGCAGTGAACAGAGGGGTAACTATGGCTACACCTTC. This translates into CASSEQRGNYGYTF. The chain joins TRBV6-1 to TRBJ1-2, with D possibly TRBD1 on 5 matching bases. V shed 2 bases and J shed 1 base, with 8 bases lying between them. Germline V gives CDR1 MNHNS, CDR2 SASEGT. This CDR3 has 14 amino acids.

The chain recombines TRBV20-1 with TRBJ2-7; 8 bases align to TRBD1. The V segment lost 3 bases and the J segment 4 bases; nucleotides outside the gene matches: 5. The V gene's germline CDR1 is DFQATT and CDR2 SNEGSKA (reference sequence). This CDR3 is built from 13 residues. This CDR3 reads CSASQGAEYEQYF. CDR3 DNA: TGCAGTGCTAGTCAGGGGGCAGAGTACGAGCAGTACTTC.

The CDR3 bases are TGTGCCAACAAGCGGGAGAACACCGGGGAGCTGTTTTTT. This encodes CANKRENTGELFF. This sequence joins TRBV12-3 or TRBV12-4 and TRBJ2-2; TRBD2 aligns across 7 bases. The CDR3 extends over 13 amino acids. V lost 10 bases, J lost 1 base, and 3 bases stayed unmatched.

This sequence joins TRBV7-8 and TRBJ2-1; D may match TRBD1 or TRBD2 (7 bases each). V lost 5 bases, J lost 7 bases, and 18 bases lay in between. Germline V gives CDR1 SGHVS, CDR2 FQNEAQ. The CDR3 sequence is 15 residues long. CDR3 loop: CASSHPKQGGNEQFF. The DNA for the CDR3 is TGTGCCAGCAGCCACCCAAAGCAGGGGGGGAATGAGCAGTTCTTC.